The 22 T cell receptor beta chains listed next were all sequenced from one sample in a study of cytomegalovirus exposure and HLA in healthy donors. Primers included in the PCR were 60 Vbeta and 13 Jbeta primers. This table comes from immunoSEQ multiplex PCR, and its TCRdb copy is limited to in-frame clones, with some not included. The sample includes approximately 120,000 clones, roughly four fifths of them seen just once. The material sequenced was PBMCs. The receptors here all came from an older woman in good health and CMV-seropositive.

The chain couples TRBV4-2 to TRBJ2-1, with D uncertain. The ends were cut back, 3 bases at V and 8 bases at J, with 11 bases in the middle. The CDR3 sequence is 13 residues long. The germline V gene encodes CDR1 LGHNA and CDR2 YNFKEQ. The CDR3 DNA is TGTGCCAGCAGCCACGAAAGAGGCGATGAGCAGTTCTTC. This codes for CASSHERGDEQFF.

This chain connects TRBV2 to TRBJ2-5, with TRBD2 matching 10 bases. This CDR3 has 14 residues. Losses at the gene ends were 8 bases for V and 4 bases for J; bases not matched to a gene: 7. The germline CDR1 and CDR2 sequences are SNHLY and FYNNEI. This CDR3 is CASGLAGVSETQYF. CDR3 sequence (DNA): TGTGCCAGCGGTCTAGCGGGAGTGTCAGAGACCCAGTACTTC. Full variable domain (remainder filled in from reference TRBV2 and TRBJ2-5): EPEVTQTPSHQVTQMGQEVILRCVPISNHLYFYWYRQILGQKVEFLVSFYNNEISEKSEIFDDQFSVERPDGSNFTLKIRSTKLEDSAMYFCASGLAGVSETQYFGPGTRLLVL.

This chain connects TRBV18 to TRBJ1-1; D not certain. V was trimmed by 2 bases and J by 1 base, leaving 11 bases between them. Germline V lookup: CDR1 KGHSH, CDR2 LQKENI. The CDR3 spans 15 residues. This chain's CDR3 is CASSPSQHSNTEAFF. In DNA, the CDR3 is TGTGCCAGCTCACCATCCCAACATTCGAACACTGAAGCTTTCTTT.

The genes are TRBV29-1 and TRBJ1-3, with unresolved D. Germline V gives CDR1 SQVTM, CDR2 ANQGSEA. This CDR3 region has 13 residues. The CDR3, as DNA: TGCAACGTCGCCACTAGCTCTGGAAACACCATATATTTT. It is translated as CNVATSSGNTIYF. The whole variable domain, filled in from reference TRBV29-1 and TRBJ1-3, reads SAVISQKPSRDICQRGTSLTIQCQVDSQVTMMFWYRQQPGQSLTLIATANQGSEATYESGFVIDKFPISRPNLTFSTLTVSNMSPEDSSIYLCNVATSSGNTIYFGEGSWLTVV.

CDR3 DNA: TGCGCCAGCAGCTGGTTGGGTAGCGGGGGGCAGTACTTC. Translation: CASSWLGSGGQYF. The rearrangement links TRBV5-1 to TRBJ2-7; 9 positions match TRBD2. V lost 3 bases and J lost 9; bases outside the gene matches: 7. Germline V lookup: CDR1 SGHRS, CDR2 YFSETQ. The CDR3 runs to 13 residues.

This rearrangement joins TRBV28 to TRBJ2-5, with 16 bases identical to TRBD2. The J call is doubtful: the DNA matches TRBJ2-7 better. Germline CDR1 and CDR2: MDHEN and SYDVKM. The CDR3 extends over 16 amino acids. The CDR3 sequence: CASSGTSGRAPYEQYF. CDR3 in DNA: TGTGCCAGCAGTGGGACTAGCGGGAGGGCTCCCTACGAGCAGTACTTC.

This clone was observed a few times. This chain links TRBV30 with TRBJ1-5, with 8 nucleotides matching TRBD1. The length of the CDR3 is 13 residues. Looked up from germline, CDR1 is GTSNPN and CDR2 is SVGIG (reference sequence). V lost 2 bases, J lost 10 bases, and 7 bases stayed unmatched. The CDR3 loop is CAWSLTGEEPQHF. Here the CDR3 DNA reads TGTGCCTGGAGTCTGACAGGGGAGGAACCCCAGCATTTT.

The chain has TRBV7-9 and TRBJ2-5; the match to TRBD2 covers 7 bases. The CDR3 spans 16 residues. V was clipped by 3 bases and J by 6 bases; unmatched bases: 13. Looked up from germline, CDR1 is SEHNR and CDR2 is FQNEAQ (reference sequence). The CDR3 here is CASSFWNSRAGKTQYF. The CDR3 coding sequence is TGTGCCAGCAGCTTTTGGAACAGCCGAGCGGGGAAGACCCAGTACTTC.

The rearrangement uses TRBV19 and TRBJ1-1, with D tentatively TRBD1 (6 bases). The V end lost 10 bases, the J end lost 1 base, and 13 bases lay between the germline ends. Germline CDR1 LNHDA, CDR2 SQIVND (reference sequence). CDR3 length: 13 amino acids. The CDR3 DNA follows: TGTGCCACCAGGGGCCCGGGGAACACTGAAGCTTTCTTT. This gives the protein CATRGPGNTEAFF. The full variable domain, in which reference TRBV19 and TRBJ1-1 provide the parts outside the CDR3, is DGGITQSPKYLFRKEGQNVTLSCEQNLNHDAMYWYRQDPGQGLRLIYYSQIVNDFQKGDIAEGYSVSREKKESFPLTVTSAQKNPTAFYLCATRGPGNTEAFFGQGTRLTVV.

The chain employs TRBV5-1 and TRBJ2-5; TRBD2 agrees at 15 bases. This CDR3 is 16 amino acids long. Trimming cost V 2 bases and J 4 bases; bases outside gene matches: 3. Germline CDR1 and CDR2: SGHRS and YFSETQ. CDR3 in amino acids: CASSFGTSGRSETQYF. The CDR3 coding sequence is TGCGCCAGCAGCTTTGGGACTAGCGGGAGGTCAGAGACCCAGTACTTC.

This rearrangement joins TRBV28 to TRBJ2-7; 7 nucleotides line up with TRBD2. The trim removed 5 bases at V and 3 bases at J, leaving 10 bases unmatched. This CDR3 comprises 15 residues. Germline values: CDR1 MDHEN, CDR2 SYDVKM. CDR3 in amino acids: CASSLAGTTFYEQYF. As DNA, the CDR3 is TGTGCCAGCAGTCTCGCCGGGACTACATTCTACGAGCAGTACTTC.

In this sample, this clone turned up a few times. V gene TRBV2 combines with J gene TRBJ1-2; D gene unclear. The CDR3 runs to 14 residues. Germline V gene sequence: CDR1 SNHLY, CDR2 FYNNEI. Trimming pared 4 bases from V and 4 bases from J, leaving 13 bases between. This chain's CDR3 is CASSVTRSVYGYTF. CDR3 nucleotide sequence: TGTGCCAGCAGTGTGACGAGGAGTGTCTATGGCTACACCTTC. The full variable domain, rest sourced from reference TRBV2 and TRBJ1-2, is EPEVTQTPSHQVTQMGQEVILRCVPISNHLYFYWYRQILGQKVEFLVSFYNNEISEKSEIFDDQFSVERPDGSNFTLKIRSTKLEDSAMYFCASSVTRSVYGYTFGSGTRLTVV.

This chain links TRBV7-7 with TRBJ2-1; 12 bases map to TRBD1. CDR1 is SSHAT, CDR2 FNYEAQ, per germline (reference sequence). The CDR3 totals 15 residues. The V and J ends lost 8 bases and 9 bases, in that order; junction bases with no gene match: 11. The DNA of the CDR3 is TGTGCCAGCGGTGAGAACGGGACAGGGGGCACTGAGCAGTTCTTC. Residues: CASGENGTGGTEQFF. Using reference TRBV7-7 and TRBJ2-1 for the parts outside the CDR3, the full variable domain is GAGVSQSPRYKVTKRGQDVTLRCDPISSHATLYWYQQALGQGPEFLTYFNYEAQPDKSGLPSDRFSAERPEGSISTLTIQRTEQRDSAMYRCASGENGTGGTEQFFGPGTRLTVL.

The chain links TRBV7-8 to TRBJ2-7; 9 bases align to TRBD1. CDR3 length: 16 amino acids. Germline CDR1 SGHVS, CDR2 FQNEAQ. J gave up 0 bases and V 5 bases, and 8 bases lay outside the gene matches. For the CDR3, the DNA is TGTGCCAGCAGCAGATACCCGGGACAGGGCTCCTACGAGCAGTACTTC. Its protein product is CASSRYPGQGSYEQYF.

This rearrangement joins TRBV5-5 to TRBJ2-3; 8 nucleotides line up with TRBD2. The J segment lost 4 bases and the V segment lost 1 base, leaving 5 bases of the junction unmatched. The CDR3 extends over 15 amino acids. Per germline, CDR1 SGHKS and CDR2 YYEKEE (reference sequence). CDR3 bases: TGTGCCAGCAGCTTGTCGGGGGGGCGGGCAGATACGCAGTATTTT. Amino acid sequence: CASSLSGGRADTQYF.

In regard to this clone: Relative to the germline gene, one junction end is altered; a read error may explain this. The chain has TRBV30 and TRBJ1-1; D gene ambiguous. The CDR3 loop spans 17 amino acids. The V gene's germline CDR1 is GTSNPN and CDR2 SVGIG (reference sequence). The DNA for the CDR3 is TGTGCCCGGAGGAGAGGCCTACACTCTATACCCAACACTGAAGCTTTCTTT. It translates to CARRRGLHSIPNTEAFF.

The chain links TRBV27 to TRBJ2-7; 8 positions match TRBD1. The CDR3 extends over 14 amino acids. V dropped 3 bases and J dropped 4; count of bases not matched to a gene: 5. CDR1 and CDR2 (germline): MNHEY, SMNVEV (reference sequence). The CDR3 nucleotides are TGTGCCAGCAGTTTTCGGACAGGGTCTTACGAGCAGTACTTC. It specifies CASSFRTGSYEQYF.

The V call is TRBV29-1, the J call TRBJ2-7, with D unclear. CDR3 length: 12 amino acids. V lost 5 bases and J lost 1, with 9 bases in between. Germline values: CDR1 SQVTM, CDR2 ANQGSEA. CDR3 in DNA: TGCAGCGTTACTGTCCCGTCCTACGAGCAGTACTTC. It codes for CSVTVPSYEQYF.

CDR3 region: CASSYLEGEQYF. The CDR3 region has the DNA TGTGCCAGCAGTTACCTGGAGGGTGAGCAGTACTTC. This chain links TRBV6-6 with TRBJ2-5, with D tentatively TRBD2 (6 bases). The V and J ends lost 2 bases and 11 bases respectively, with 12 bases between them. The CDR3 loop spans 12 amino acids. CDR1 and CDR2 from the germline V gene are MNHNY and SVGAGI (reference sequence).

The genes are TRBV5-1 and TRBJ2-5, with 8 bases lining up with TRBD2. This CDR3 has 17 amino acids. Germline assignment: CDR1 SGHRS and CDR2 YFSETQ. The V and J ends lost 0 bases and 1 base, in that order; junction bases with no gene match: 8. As DNA, the CDR3 is TGCGCCAGCAGCTTGGAGGGTCTAGCGGGCAGCCAAGAGACCCAGTACTTC. Its protein product is CASSLEGLAGSQETQYF.

Details on this clone: The junction differs from germline at one of its ends, possibly a read error. The same CDR3 also results from other DNA sequences found in this sample. J is TRBJ2-5 and V is TRBV6-6; TRBD1 agrees at 9 bases. Germline loops: CDR1 MNHNY, CDR2 SVGAGI (reference sequence). The CDR3 loop spans 14 amino acids. CDR3 region: CASTGQGTLETQYF. The DNA of the CDR3 is TGTGCCAGCACAGGACAGGGGACCCTAGAGACTCAGTACTTC.

The rearrangement links TRBV6-5 to TRBJ2-3; 8 bases fit TRBD1. The V gene's germline CDR1 is MNHEY and CDR2 SVGAGI. V shed 7 bases and J 4 bases; nucleotides not matched to a gene: 4. This CDR3 has 13 residues. The CDR3 DNA reads as TGTGCCAGCACCCGGACAGGGTCAGATACGCAGTATTTT. Amino acid sequence: CASTRTGSDTQYF.